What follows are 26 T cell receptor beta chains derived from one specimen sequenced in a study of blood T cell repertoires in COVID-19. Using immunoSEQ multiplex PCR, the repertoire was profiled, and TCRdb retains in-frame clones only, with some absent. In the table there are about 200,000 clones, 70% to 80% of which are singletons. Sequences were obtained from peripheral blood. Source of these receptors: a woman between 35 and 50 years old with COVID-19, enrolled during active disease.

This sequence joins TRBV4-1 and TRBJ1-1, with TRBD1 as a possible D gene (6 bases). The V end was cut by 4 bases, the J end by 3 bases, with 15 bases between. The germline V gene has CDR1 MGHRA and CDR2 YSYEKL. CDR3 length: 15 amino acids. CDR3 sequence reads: CASSLLQGEDTEAFF. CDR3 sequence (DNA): TGCGCCAGCAGCCTGCTACAGGGTGAGGACACTGAAGCTTTCTTT.

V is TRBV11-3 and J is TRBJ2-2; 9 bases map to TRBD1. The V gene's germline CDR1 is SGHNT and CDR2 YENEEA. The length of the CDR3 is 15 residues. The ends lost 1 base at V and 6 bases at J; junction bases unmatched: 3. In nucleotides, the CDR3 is TGTGCCAGCAGCTTAGGGACAGGGGAAGCCGGGGAGCTGTTTTTT. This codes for CASSLGTGEAGELFF.

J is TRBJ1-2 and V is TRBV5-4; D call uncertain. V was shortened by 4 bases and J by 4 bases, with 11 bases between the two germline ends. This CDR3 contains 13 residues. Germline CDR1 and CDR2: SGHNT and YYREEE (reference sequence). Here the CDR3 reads CASSPGGRYGYTF. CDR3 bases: TGTGCCAGCAGCCCGGGAGGCCGCTATGGCTACACCTTC.

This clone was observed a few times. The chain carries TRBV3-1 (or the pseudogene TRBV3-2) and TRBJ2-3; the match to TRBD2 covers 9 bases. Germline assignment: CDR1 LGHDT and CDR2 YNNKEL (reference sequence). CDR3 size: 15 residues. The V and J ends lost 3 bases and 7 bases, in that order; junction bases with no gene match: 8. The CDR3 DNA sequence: TGTGCCAGCAGCCACTCAAGGCGGGGGGGCAATACGCAGTATTTT. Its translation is CASSHSRRGGNTQYF.

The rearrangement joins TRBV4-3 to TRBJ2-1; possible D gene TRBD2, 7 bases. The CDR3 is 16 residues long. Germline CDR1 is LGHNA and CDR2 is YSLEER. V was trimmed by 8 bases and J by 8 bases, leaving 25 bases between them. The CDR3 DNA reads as TGCGCCAGCCGCCGGGGGAGGGCGGGGGCCGGGGATGAGCAGTTCTTC. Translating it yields CASRRGRAGAGDEQFF.

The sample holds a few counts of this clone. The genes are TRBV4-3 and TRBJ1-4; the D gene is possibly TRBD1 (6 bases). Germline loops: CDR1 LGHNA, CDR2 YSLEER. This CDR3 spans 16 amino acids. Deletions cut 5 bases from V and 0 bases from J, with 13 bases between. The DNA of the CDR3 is TGCGCCAGCAGCTGGACAGCTCCCTCAACTAATGAAAAACTGTTTTTT. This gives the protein CASSWTAPSTNEKLFF.

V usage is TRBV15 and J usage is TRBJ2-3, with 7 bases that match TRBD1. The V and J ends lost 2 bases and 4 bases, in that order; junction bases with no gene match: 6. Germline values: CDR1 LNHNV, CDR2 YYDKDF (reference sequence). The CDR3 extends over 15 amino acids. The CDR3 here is CATSRNRGPPDTQYF. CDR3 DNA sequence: TGTGCCACCAGCAGAAACAGGGGCCCCCCAGATACGCAGTATTTT. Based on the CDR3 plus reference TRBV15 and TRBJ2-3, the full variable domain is DAMVIQNPRYQVTQFGKPVTLSCSQTLNHNVMYWYQQKSSQAPKLLFHYYDKDFNNEADTPDNFQSRRPNTSFCFLDIRSPGLGDTAMYLCATSRNRGPPDTQYFGPGTRLTVL.

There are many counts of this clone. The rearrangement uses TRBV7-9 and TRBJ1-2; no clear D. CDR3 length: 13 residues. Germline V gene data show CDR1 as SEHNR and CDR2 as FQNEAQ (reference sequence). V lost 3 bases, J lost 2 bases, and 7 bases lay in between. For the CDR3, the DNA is TGTGCCAGCAGCTTCGACGGGAACTATGGCTACACCTTC. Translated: CASSFDGNYGYTF.

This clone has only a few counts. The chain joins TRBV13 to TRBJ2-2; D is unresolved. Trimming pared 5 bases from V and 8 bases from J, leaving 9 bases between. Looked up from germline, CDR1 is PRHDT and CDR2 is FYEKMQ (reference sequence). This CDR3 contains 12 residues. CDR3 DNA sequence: TGTGCCAGCAGCCCCGGAGCGGGGGAGCTGTTTTTT. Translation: CASSPGAGELFF.

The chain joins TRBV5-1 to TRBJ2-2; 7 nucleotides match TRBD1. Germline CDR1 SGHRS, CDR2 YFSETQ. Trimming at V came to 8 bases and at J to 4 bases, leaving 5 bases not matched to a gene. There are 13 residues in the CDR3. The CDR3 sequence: CASLQGSTGELFF. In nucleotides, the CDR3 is TGCGCCAGTCTACAGGGGTCCACCGGGGAGCTGTTTTTT.

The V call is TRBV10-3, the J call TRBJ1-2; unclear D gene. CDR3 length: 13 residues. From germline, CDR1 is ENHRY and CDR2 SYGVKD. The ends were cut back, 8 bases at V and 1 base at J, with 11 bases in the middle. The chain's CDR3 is CAIDSGFNYGYTF. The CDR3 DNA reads TGTGCCATCGATTCGGGTTTTAACTATGGCTACACCTTC.

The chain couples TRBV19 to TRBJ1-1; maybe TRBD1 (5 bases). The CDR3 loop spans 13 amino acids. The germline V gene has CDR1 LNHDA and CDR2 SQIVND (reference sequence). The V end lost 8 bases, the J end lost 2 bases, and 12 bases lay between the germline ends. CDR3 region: CASSRQINTEAFF. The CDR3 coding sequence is TGTGCCAGTTCCAGACAGATAAACACTGAAGCTTTCTTT.

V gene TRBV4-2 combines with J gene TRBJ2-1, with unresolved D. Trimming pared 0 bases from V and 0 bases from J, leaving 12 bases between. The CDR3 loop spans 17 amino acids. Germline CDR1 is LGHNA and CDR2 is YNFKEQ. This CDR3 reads CASSQETESSSYNEQFF. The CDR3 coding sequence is TGTGCCAGCAGCCAAGAAACGGAGTCTAGCTCCTACAATGAGCAGTTCTTC.

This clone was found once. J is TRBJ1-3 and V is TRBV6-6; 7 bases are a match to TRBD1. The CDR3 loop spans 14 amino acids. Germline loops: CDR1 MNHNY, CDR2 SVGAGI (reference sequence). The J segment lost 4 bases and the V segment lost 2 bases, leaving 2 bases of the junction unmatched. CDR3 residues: CASSYGTEGNTIYF. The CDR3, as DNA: TGTGCCAGCAGTTACGGGACAGAAGGAAACACCATATATTTT.

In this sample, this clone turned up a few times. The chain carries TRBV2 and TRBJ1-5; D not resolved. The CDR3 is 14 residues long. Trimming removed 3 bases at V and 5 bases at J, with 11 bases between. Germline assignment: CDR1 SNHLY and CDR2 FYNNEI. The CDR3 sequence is CASSDRSVDQPQHF. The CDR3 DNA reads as TGTGCCAGCAGTGACAGAAGCGTTGATCAGCCCCAGCATTTT.

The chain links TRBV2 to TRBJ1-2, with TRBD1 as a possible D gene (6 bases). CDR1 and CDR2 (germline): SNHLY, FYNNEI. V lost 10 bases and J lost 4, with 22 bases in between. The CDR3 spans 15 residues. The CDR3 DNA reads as TGTGCCACCTATGGGGTGACCGGGACAATCTATGGCTACACCTTC. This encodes CATYGVTGTIYGYTF.

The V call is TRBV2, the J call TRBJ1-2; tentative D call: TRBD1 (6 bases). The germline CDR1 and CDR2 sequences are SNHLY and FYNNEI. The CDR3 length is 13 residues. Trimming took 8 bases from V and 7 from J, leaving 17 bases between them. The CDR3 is CASYTGIVGGYTF. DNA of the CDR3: TGTGCCAGCTATACAGGGATCGTCGGTGGCTACACCTTC.

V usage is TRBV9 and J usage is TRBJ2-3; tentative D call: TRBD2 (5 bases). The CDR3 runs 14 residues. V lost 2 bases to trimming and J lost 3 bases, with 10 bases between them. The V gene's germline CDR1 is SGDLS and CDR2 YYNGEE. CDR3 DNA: TGTGCCAGCAGCGTCGGACTTTCGACAGATACGCAGTATTTT. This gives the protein CASSVGLSTDTQYF.

CDR3 residues: CASSYSYEQYF. DNA of the CDR3: TGTGCCAGTAGCTACTCCTACGAGCAGTACTTC. The rearrangement joins TRBV19 to TRBJ2-7; D unclear. This CDR3 region has 11 residues. The V end was cut by 6 bases, the J end by 0 bases, with 3 bases between. Germline CDR1 reads LNHDA; CDR2 reads SQIVND (reference sequence).

The CDR3 DNA reads TGTGCCGGAGGCCCCGAGCATGGTGAGCAGTTCTTC. This encodes CAGGPEHGEQFF. The V and J genes are TRBV12-3 or TRBV12-4 and TRBJ2-1, with a tentative D call TRBD2 (5 bases). The V and J ends lost 11 bases and 9 bases respectively, with 17 bases between them. This CDR3 has 12 amino acids.

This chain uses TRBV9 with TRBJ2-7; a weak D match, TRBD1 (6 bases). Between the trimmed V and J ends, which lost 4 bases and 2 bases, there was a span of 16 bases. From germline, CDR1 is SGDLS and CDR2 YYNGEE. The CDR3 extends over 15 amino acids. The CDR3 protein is CASSLTGTPAYEQYF. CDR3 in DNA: TGTGCCAGCAGCCTCACCGGGACACCTGCCTACGAGCAGTACTTC.

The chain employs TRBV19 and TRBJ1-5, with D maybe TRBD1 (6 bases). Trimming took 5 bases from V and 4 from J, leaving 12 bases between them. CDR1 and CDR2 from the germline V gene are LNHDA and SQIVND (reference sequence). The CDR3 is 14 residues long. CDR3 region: CASSPLTGNQPQHF. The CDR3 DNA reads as TGTGCCAGTAGTCCCCTCACAGGGAATCAGCCCCAGCATTTT.

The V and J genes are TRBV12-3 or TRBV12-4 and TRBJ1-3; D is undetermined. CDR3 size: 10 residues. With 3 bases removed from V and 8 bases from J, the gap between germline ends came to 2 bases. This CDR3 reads CASSFDTIYF. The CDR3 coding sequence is TGTGCCAGCAGTTTCGACACCATATATTTT.

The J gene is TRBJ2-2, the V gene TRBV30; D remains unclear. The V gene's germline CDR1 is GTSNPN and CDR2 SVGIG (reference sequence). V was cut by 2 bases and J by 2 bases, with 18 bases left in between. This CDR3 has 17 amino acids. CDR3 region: CAWSSAPILPNTGELFF. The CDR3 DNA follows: TGTGCCTGGAGTTCTGCCCCGATACTACCCAACACCGGGGAGCTGTTTTTT.

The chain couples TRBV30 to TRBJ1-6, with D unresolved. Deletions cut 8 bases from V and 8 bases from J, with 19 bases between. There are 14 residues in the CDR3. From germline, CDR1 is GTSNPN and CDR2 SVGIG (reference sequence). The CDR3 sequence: CALDTGTSYSPLHF. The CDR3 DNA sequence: TGTGCCCTGGATACGGGTACATCATATTCACCCCTCCACTTT.

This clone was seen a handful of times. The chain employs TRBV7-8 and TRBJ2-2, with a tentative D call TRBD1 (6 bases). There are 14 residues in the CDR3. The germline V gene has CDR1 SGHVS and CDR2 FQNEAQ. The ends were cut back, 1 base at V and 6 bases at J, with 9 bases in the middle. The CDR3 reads CASSLDQGPGELFF. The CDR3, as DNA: TGTGCCAGCAGCTTAGATCAGGGGCCCGGGGAGCTGTTTTTT.